This T cell receptor beta chain was sequenced in a study of blood T cell repertoires in COVID-19. Study-wide context: Samples came from the United States, Italy and Spain, spanning acute and convalescent COVID-19. T cells, B-cell-depleted T cells, or PBMCs supplied cDNA or gDNA.

Losses at the gene ends were 5 bases for V and 2 bases for J; bases not matched to a gene: 2. The CDR3 length is 13 residues. CDR1 is MNHEY and CDR2 is SVGAGI in the germline V gene. This table comes from immunoSEQ multiplex PCR, and its TCRdb copy is limited to in-frame clones, with some not included. Among 110,000 to 150,000 clones listed, over 75% were seen once. V and J are TRBV6-5 and TRBJ1-2, with 7 bases matching TRBD1. Source material: peripheral blood. This clonotype was sampled from a human donor in a cohort sampled during active COVID-19. The CDR3 DNA sequence: TGTGCCAGCAGTACGACAGGGAACTATGGCTACACCTTC. Translating it yields CASSTTGNYGYTF.